This TCR beta chain was sequenced for a study of blood T cell repertoires in COVID-19. In the original workflow: Reference gene primers were amplified, and this amplification served to estimate nucleated cell counts. TCRdb's table, derived via immunoSEQ multiplex PCR, lists solely in-frame clones and lacks some. For V, J and clone size, that table is used; D and trimming come from the DNA. This table holds approximately 440,000 clones, about 91% found once. The V and J ends lost 4 bases and 3 bases respectively, with 9 bases between them. In germline, CDR1 is SEHNR, CDR2 FQNEAQ (reference sequence). The length of the CDR3 is 14 residues. Enrolled during active infection, Seattle patients were then followed longitudinally.

V usage is TRBV7-9 and J usage is TRBJ1-4, with D perhaps matching TRBD1 (5 bases). The material sequenced was peripheral blood. The clonotype was recovered from a woman between 45 and 60 years old with COVID-19, enrolled during active disease. The CDR3 protein is CASSSGLANEKLFF. As DNA, the CDR3 is TGTGCCAGCAGCTCAGGGTTAGCTAATGAAAAACTGTTTTTT.